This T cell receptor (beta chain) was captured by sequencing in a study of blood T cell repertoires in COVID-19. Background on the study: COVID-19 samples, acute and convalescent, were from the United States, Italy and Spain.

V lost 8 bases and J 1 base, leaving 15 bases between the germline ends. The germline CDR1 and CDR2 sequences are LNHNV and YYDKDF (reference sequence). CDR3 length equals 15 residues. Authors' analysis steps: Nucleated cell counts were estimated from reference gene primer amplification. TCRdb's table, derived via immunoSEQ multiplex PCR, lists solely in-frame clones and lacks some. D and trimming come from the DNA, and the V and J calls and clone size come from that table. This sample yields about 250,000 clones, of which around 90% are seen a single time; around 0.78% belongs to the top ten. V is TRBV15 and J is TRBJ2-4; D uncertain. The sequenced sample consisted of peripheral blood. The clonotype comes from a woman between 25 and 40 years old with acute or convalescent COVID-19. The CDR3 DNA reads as TGTGCCACCGCCCACCGAGGTGGGGCCAAAAACATTCAGTACTTC. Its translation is CATAHRGGAKNIQYF.